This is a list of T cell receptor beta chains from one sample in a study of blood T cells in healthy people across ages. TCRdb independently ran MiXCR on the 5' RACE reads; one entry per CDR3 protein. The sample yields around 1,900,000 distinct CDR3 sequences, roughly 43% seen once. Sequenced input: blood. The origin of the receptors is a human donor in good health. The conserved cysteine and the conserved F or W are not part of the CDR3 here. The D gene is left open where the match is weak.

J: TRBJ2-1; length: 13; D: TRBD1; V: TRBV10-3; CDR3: AIQGQGAQGNEQF
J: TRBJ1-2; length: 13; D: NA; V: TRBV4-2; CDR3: ASSQEIGQPYGYT
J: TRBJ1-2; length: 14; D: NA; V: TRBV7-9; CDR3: ASSLGRGQANYGYT
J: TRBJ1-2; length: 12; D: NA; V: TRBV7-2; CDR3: ASSAAMVPLGYT
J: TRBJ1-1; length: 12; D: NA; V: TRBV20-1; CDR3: RAITGTVDTEAF
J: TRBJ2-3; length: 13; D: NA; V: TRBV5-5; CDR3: ASSPGPSLTDTQY
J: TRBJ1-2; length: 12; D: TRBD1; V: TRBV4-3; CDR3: ASSQVRGKRGYT
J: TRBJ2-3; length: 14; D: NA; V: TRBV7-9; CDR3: ASSLEDFPSTDTQY
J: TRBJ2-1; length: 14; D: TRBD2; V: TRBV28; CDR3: ASTVLWRGGQNEQF
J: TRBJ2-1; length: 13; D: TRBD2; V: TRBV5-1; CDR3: ASSTTSGTYNEQF
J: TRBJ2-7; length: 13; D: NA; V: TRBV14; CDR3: ASSHRQQFSYEQY
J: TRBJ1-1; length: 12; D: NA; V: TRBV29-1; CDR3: RAATGTLGTEAF
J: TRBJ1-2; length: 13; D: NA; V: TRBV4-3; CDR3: ASSQDGTNPLGYT
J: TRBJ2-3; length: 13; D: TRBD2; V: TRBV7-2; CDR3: ASSLFSGVTYTQY
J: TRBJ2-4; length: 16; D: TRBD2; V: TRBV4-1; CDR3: ASSQEFERGGRGNIQY
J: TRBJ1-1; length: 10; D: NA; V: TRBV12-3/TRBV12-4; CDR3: ASSPLGREAF
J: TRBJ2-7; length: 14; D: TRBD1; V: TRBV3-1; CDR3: ASSQDIGDSLYEQY
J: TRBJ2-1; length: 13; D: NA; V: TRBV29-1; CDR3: SVEGGRRSYNEQF
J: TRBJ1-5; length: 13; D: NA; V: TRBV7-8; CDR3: ASSSISTGNQPQH
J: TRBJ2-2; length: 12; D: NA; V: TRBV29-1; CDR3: SAGGGGNTGELF